The 12 T cell receptor beta chains presented below share a single source sample, sequenced in a study of T cell responses to AZD1222 COVID-19 vaccine. Some clones are missing from TCRdb's copy, which holds only in-frame ones; the method was immunoSEQ multiplex PCR. The sample has around 160,000 clones, around 90% seen once; the top ten hold around 1.3%. Here the sequenced sample was peripheral blood, taken 28 days after the second AZD1222 dose. The receptors come from an adult who received the AZD1222 COVID-19 vaccine.

The chain has TRBV18 and TRBJ1-1; D gene unclear. V lost 0 bases and J 5 bases, leaving 10 bases between the germline ends. This CDR3 comprises 14 residues. Germline CDR1 and CDR2: KGHSH and LQKENI. Here the CDR3 reads CASSPPSDGTEAFF. CDR3 nucleotide sequence: TGTGCCAGCTCACCACCTTCTGACGGAACTGAAGCTTTCTTT.

V is TRBV4-1 and J is TRBJ1-5; D gene ambiguous. Trimming cost V 4 bases and J 7 bases, with 14 bases left between them. Germline CDR1 reads MGHRA; CDR2 reads YSYEKL. The CDR3 spans 14 residues. The CDR3 reads CASSLEPRAQPQHF. CDR3 in DNA: TGCGCCAGCAGCCTCGAACCGAGGGCACAGCCCCAGCATTTT.

The gene calls are TRBV6-5 and TRBJ2-7; 7 nucleotides line up with TRBD2. CDR1 is MNHEY, CDR2 SVGAGI, per germline. Losses at the gene ends were 2 bases for V and 0 bases for J; bases not matched to a gene: 4. The CDR3 runs to 15 residues. The CDR3: CASSYGTTPSYEQYF. The DNA of the CDR3 is TGTGCCAGCAGTTACGGGACTACCCCCTCCTACGAGCAGTACTTC.

To note about this clone: An end of the junction differs from the germline gene, which may be a read error. The CDR3 loop is CASSFGLGYEQYF. The CDR3 nucleotides are TGTGCTAGCAGCTTCGGACTCGGGTACGAGCAGTACTTC. The chain combines TRBV7-7 with TRBJ2-7, with D maybe TRBD2 (5 bases). The CDR3 has 13 amino acids. The germline V gene has CDR1 SSHAT and CDR2 FNYEAQ (reference sequence).

V gene TRBV4-1 combines with J gene TRBJ2-7; the D gene is possibly TRBD1 (7 bases). The CDR3 totals 15 residues. Per the germline V gene, CDR1 is MGHRA and CDR2 is YSYEKL. V lost 0 bases to trimming and J lost 2 bases, with 11 bases between them. Here the CDR3 DNA reads TGCGCCAGCAGCCAAGACAGGGGGGTCCCCTACGAGCAGTACTTC. This codes for CASSQDRGVPYEQYF.

The rearrangement uses TRBV27 and TRBJ1-6; unclear D gene. The CDR3 loop spans 16 amino acids. Germline values: CDR1 MNHEY, CDR2 SMNVEV (reference sequence). The V end was cut by 3 bases, the J end by 4 bases, with 13 bases between. For the CDR3, the DNA is TGTGCCAGCAGTTTTGAGCCGGGGAATTATAATTCACCCCTCCACTTT. It specifies CASSFEPGNYNSPLHF.

V gene TRBV29-1 combines with J gene TRBJ1-2; TRBD1 matches 9 bases. CDR3 size: 15 residues. With 2 bases clipped from V and 5 bases from J, the junction kept 9 bases outside the gene matches. CDR1 and CDR2 (germline): SQVTM, ANQGSEA. CDR3 sequence (DNA): TGCAGCGTTGAAACTGGGACAGGGTTTCGGTATGGCTACACCTTC. This translates into CSVETGTGFRYGYTF. The variable domain in full, completed from reference TRBV29-1 and TRBJ1-2, reads SAVISQKPSRDICQRGTSLTIQCQVDSQVTMMFWYRQQPGQSLTLIATANQGSEATYESGFVIDKFPISRPNLTFSTLTVSNMSPEDSSIYLCSVETGTGFRYGYTFGSGTRLTVV.

V gene TRBV28 combines with J gene TRBJ1-1; no firm D call. Germline CDR1 MDHEN, CDR2 SYDVKM. The length of the CDR3 is 12 residues. Trimming stripped 6 bases from V and 3 bases from J, with 8 bases between. The chain's CDR3 is CASSPRDTEAFF. The CDR3 nucleotides are TGTGCCAGCAGCCCCCGGGACACTGAAGCTTTCTTT.

The chain recombines TRBV4-2 with TRBJ2-3; 9 bases agree with TRBD2. In germline, CDR1 is LGHNA, CDR2 YNFKEQ. The CDR3 is made up of 17 amino acids. V shed 0 bases and J 5 bases; nucleotides not matched to a gene: 9. CDR3 DNA: TGTGCCAGCAGCCAAGATCCGGGTAGCGGGAGTAGAGATACGCAGTATTTT. Its translation: CASSQDPGSGSRDTQYF.

V and J are TRBV5-5 and TRBJ2-6, with a tentative D call TRBD2 (5 bases). The CDR3 runs to 15 residues. The germline V gene has CDR1 SGHKS and CDR2 YYEKEE (reference sequence). V lost 5 bases, J lost 1 base, and 10 bases lay in between. CDR3 amino acids: CASSTRVSGANVLTF. The CDR3 bases are TGTGCCAGCAGTACTAGAGTATCTGGGGCCAACGTCCTGACTTTC. Supplemented by reference TRBV5-5 and TRBJ2-6, the full variable domain reads DAGVTQSPTHLIKTRGQQVTLRCSPISGHKSVSWYQQVLGQGPQFIFQYYEKEERGRGNFPDRFSARQFPNYSSELNVNALLLGDSALYLCASSTRVSGANVLTFGAGSRLTVL.

In nucleotides, the CDR3 is TGCGCCAGCAGCCAAGATGTGAGGGCCAACGTCCTGACTTTC. Translation: CASSQDVRANVLTF. V and J are TRBV4-3 and TRBJ2-6; D unresolved. Germline CDR1 LGHNA, CDR2 YSLEER. Trimming removed 0 bases at V and 5 bases at J, with 5 bases between. This CDR3 has 14 amino acids.

The CDR3, as DNA: TGCGCCAGCGGGACAAGGGGTAGCACAGATACGCAGTATTTT. Translation: CASGTRGSTDTQYF. J is TRBJ2-3 and V is TRBV10-2, with TRBD1 as a possible D gene (6 bases). The V gene lost 8 bases and the J gene lost 0 bases, with 12 bases spanning the gap. The germline V gene has CDR1 WSHSY and CDR2 SAAADI. The CDR3 is 14 amino acids.